This T cell receptor (beta chain) originates from a study of CD8 T cells in Susac syndrome. Germline V lookup: CDR1 LGHDT, CDR2 YNNKEL (reference sequence). The ends lost 6 bases at V and 0 bases at J; junction bases unmatched: 1. The CDR3 extends over 14 amino acids. With random hexamers, reverse transcription was performed on roughly 0.5 to 1 ug of RNA. TCRdb called the immunoSEQ multiplex PCR reads again in MiXCR, with one record for every CDR3 protein. The sample consists of 150,000 to 200,000 distinct CDR3 sequences, roughly nine tenths of them appearing once. Sequenced material: CD4+ T cells from PBMCs. The sequence was collected from a human donor with Susac syndrome. The chain carries TRBV3-1 and TRBJ2-7, with TRBD2 matching over 11 bases. CDR3 protein: CASSTSGSSYEQYF. The CDR3 DNA is TGTGCCAGCAGTACTAGCGGGAGCTCCTACGAGCAGTACTTC.